The source of this TCR beta chain is a study of blood T cell repertoires in COVID-19. Study summary: The United States, Italy and Spain supplied acute and convalescent COVID-19 samples. T cells, B-cell-depleted T cells, or PBMCs supplied cDNA or gDNA.

CDR1 and CDR2 (germline): SGHTA, FQGTGA. There are 15 residues in the CDR3. V dropped 1 base and J dropped 5 bases, with 12 bases sitting between them. The authors' processing: Amplifying reference gene primers gave estimates of nucleated cell counts. Method: immunoSEQ multiplex PCR; TCRdb's copy keeps in-frame clones and lacks some. V and J calls and clone size are given by that table; D and trimming were obtained from the DNA. The sample lists 290,000 or so clones; 87% were seen once. The chain uses TRBV7-3 and TRBJ2-1, with D unresolved. Input material: peripheral blood. The sequence derives from a man in his late teens or twenties with active or convalescent COVID-19. For the CDR3, the DNA is TGTGCCAGCAGCTTAAGGGCGCGCTGGGACAATGAGCAGTTCTTC. It translates to CASSLRARWDNEQFF.